This T cell receptor beta chain stems from a study of CD8 T cells in ankylosing spondylitis. Study-level points and caveats: Clones linked with disease were CD8+ and fairly uncommon in the peripheral blood.

The table lists this clonotype with a few counts. Its target is unknown. J was trimmed by 4 bases and V by 5 bases; bases with no gene match: 6. The V gene's germline CDR1 is LNHDA and CDR2 SQIVND (reference sequence). The CDR3 is 16 residues long. MiXCR, run by TCRdb on the 5' RACE reads, gives a single entry per CDR3 protein. The sample has over 150,000 distinct CDR3 sequences, 9.5% to 15% seen once. The receptor was derived from a male donor with ankylosing spondylitis or in good health (not recorded which). The specimen sequenced was blood, either unsorted or a sorted T cell fraction (not recorded which). The J gene is TRBJ2-1, the V gene TRBV19; TRBD2 matches at 12 bases. For the CDR3, the DNA is TGTGCCAGTAGTGCCCTAGCGGGAGGGCCGTACAATGAGCAGTTCTTC. It codes for CASSALAGGPYNEQFF.